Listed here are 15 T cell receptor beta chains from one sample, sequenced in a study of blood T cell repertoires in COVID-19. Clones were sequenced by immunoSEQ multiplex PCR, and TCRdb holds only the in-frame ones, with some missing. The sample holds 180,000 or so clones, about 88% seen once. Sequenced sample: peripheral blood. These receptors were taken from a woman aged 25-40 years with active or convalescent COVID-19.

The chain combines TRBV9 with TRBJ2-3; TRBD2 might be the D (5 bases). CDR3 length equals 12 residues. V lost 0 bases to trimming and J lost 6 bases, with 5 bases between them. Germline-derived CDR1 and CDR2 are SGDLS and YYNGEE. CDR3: CASSVGGDTQYF. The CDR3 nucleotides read TGTGCCAGCAGCGTAGGCGGGGATACGCAGTATTTT.

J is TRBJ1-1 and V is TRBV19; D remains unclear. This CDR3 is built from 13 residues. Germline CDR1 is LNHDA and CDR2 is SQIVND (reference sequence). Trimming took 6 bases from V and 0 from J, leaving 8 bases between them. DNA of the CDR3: TGTGCCAGTAGCTACTTCATGAACACTGAAGCTTTCTTT. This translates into CASSYFMNTEAFF.

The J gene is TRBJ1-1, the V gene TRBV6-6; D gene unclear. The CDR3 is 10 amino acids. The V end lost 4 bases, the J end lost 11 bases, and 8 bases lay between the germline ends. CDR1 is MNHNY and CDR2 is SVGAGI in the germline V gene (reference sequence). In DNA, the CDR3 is TGTGCCAGCAGTTTGACTCGGGCTTTCTTT. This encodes CASSLTRAFF.

The CDR3 DNA is TGTGCCATCAGTGAGGCGGGGGGGGCGGCCACTGAAGCTTTCTTT. It codes for CAISEAGGAATEAFF. V and J are TRBV10-3 and TRBJ1-1, with D perhaps matching TRBD1 (6 bases). Per the germline V gene, CDR1 is ENHRY and CDR2 is SYGVKD. Trimming shortened V by 2 bases and J by 4 bases, and 14 bases separated the two germline ends. The CDR3 consists of 15 residues.

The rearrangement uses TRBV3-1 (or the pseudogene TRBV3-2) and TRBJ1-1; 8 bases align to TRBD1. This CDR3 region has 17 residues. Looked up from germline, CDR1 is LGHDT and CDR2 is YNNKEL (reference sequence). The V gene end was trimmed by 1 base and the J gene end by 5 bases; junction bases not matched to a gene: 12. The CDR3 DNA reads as TGTGCCAGCAGCCAAGTGGGTCAGGGGGCTTCGTGGACTGAAGCTTTCTTT. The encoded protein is CASSQVGQGASWTEAFF.

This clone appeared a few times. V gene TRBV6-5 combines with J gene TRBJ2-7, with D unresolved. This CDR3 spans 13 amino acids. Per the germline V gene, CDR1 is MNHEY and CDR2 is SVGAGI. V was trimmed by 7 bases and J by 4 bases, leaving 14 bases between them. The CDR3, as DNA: TGTGCCAGCAAGGTAACAGCCCTATACGAGCAGTACTTC. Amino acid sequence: CASKVTALYEQYF.

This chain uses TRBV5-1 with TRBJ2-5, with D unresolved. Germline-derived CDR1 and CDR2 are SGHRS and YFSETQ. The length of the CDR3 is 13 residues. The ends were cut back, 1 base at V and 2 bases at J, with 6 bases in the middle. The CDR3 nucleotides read TGCGCCAGCAGCTTGAGCCTGCAAGAGACCCAGTACTTC. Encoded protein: CASSLSLQETQYF.

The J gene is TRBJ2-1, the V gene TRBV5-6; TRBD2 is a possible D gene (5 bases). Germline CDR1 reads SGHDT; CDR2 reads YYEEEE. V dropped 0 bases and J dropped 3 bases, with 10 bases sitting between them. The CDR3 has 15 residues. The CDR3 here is CASSLAPSRYNEQFF. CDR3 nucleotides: TGTGCCAGCAGCTTGGCTCCTAGCCGCTACAATGAGCAGTTCTTC.

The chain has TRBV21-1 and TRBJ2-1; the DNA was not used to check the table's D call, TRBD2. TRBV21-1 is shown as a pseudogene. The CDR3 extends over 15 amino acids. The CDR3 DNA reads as TGTGCCAGCAGCAACGGGTCTGCGTCCTACAATGAGCAGTTCTTC. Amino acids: CASSNGSASYNEQFF.

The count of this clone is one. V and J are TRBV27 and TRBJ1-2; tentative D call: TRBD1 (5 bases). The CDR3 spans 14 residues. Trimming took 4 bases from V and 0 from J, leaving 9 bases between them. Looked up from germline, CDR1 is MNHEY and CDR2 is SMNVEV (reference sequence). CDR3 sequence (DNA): TGTGCCAGCAGTTCCGACAGCCCTAACTATGGCTACACCTTC. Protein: CASSSDSPNYGYTF.

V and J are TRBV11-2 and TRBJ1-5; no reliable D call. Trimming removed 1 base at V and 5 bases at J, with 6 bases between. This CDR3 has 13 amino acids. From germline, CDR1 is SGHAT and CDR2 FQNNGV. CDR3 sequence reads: CASSLGADQPQHF. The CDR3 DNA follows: TGTGCCAGCAGCTTAGGGGCAGATCAGCCCCAGCATTTT.

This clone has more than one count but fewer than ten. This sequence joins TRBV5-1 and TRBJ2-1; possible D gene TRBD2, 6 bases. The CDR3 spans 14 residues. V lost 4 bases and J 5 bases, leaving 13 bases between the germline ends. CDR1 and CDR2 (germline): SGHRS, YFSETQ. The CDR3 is CASSPTQRDNEQFF. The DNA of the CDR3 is TGCGCCAGCAGCCCAACTCAGCGGGACAATGAGCAGTTCTTC.

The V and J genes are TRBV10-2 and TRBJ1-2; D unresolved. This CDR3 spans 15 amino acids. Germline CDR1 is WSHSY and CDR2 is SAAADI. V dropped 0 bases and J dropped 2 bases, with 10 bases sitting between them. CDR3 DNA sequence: TGCGCCAGCAGTGAGTCCGAGACACTGAACTATGGCTACACCTTC. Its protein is CASSESETLNYGYTF.

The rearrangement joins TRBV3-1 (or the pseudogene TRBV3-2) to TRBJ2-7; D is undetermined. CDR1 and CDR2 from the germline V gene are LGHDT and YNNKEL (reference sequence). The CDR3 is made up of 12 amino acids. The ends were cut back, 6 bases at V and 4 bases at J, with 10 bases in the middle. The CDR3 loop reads CASRAPNYEQYF. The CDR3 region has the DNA TGTGCCAGCAGGGCCCCGAATTACGAGCAGTACTTC.

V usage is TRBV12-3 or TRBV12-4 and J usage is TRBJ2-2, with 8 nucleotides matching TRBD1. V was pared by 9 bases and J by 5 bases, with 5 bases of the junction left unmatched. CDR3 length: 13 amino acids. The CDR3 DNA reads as TGTGCCAGTGGACAGGGAATTACCGGGGAGCTGTTTTTT. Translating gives CASGQGITGELFF.